These T cell receptor beta chains were read from a single sample in a study of vaccination and CD4 T cells after COVID-19. Via MiXCR, TCRdb re-called the PCR reads, giving one row per CDR3 protein. The sample contains about 25,000 distinct CDR3 sequences, roughly three fifths of which appear only once. Their antigens are not known. Material: CD4+ T cells from blood, cultured in vitro. These receptors all come from a human donor who had recovered from COVID-19. Both conserved end residues are part of each CDR3. A D gene is named only where the DNA matches it firmly. Not all rows give a size; the values are once, few, many and, for expanded clones, a class.

V: TRBV6-5; size: -; D: -; J: TRBJ1-1; DNA: TGTGCCAGCAGTTACTCCCGCCAAGAAAGGTTTAACACTGAAGCTTTCTTT; CDR3: CASSYSRQERFNTEAFF
V: TRBV19; size: -; D: -; J: TRBJ2-7; DNA: TGTGCCAGTAGTCGGTACGGTAGCTCCTACGAGCAGTACTTC; CDR3: CASSRYGSSYEQYF
V: TRBV2; size: few; D: TRBD1; J: TRBJ1-5; DNA: TGTGCCAGCAGTGAATCACCGACAGGGGGGCGATGGCCCCAGCATTTT; CDR3: CASSESPTGGRWPQHF
V: TRBV21-1; size: few; D: -; J: TRBJ2-6; DNA: TGTGCCAGCAGCAAAGGGAAGATCGCAGGTGGGGATGTCCTCTCTGGGGCCAACGTCCTGACTTTC; CDR3: CASSKGKIAGGDVLSGANVLTF
V: TRBV12-3/TRBV12-4; size: -; D: -; J: TRBJ1-1; DNA: TGTGCCACCGGGAGGGGGGTTTGGACCGAAGCTTTCTTT; CDR3: CATGRGVWTEAFF
V: TRBV18; size: -; D: TRBD1; J: TRBJ1-2; DNA: TGTGCCAGCTCACGGGAGACAGGGCCTAACTATGGCTACACCTTC; CDR3: CASSRETGPNYGYTF
V: TRBV12-5; size: -; D: TRBD1; J: TRBJ1-2; DNA: TGTGCTAGTGGTTTGGTACAGGGCAGGGGGCTAGGGGGCTACACCTTC; CDR3: CASGLVQGRGLGGYTF
V: TRBV30; size: -; D: TRBD1; J: TRBJ1-2; DNA: TGTGCCTGGACCGGGACAGGTTTTTTCTATGGCTACACCTTC; CDR3: CAWTGTGFFYGYTF
V: TRBV7-2; size: -; D: -; J: TRBJ1-5; DNA: TGTGCCAGCAGCCCGGACCTGAATCAGCCCCAGCATTTT; CDR3: CASSPDLNQPQHF
V: TRBV12-3/TRBV12-4; size: few; D: -; J: TRBJ1-6; DNA: TGTGCCAGCAGTTTGGCGCCGGGACCGACCTCTAATTCACCCCTCCACTTT; CDR3: CASSLAPGPTSNSPLHF
V: TRBV28; size: few; D: TRBD1; J: TRBJ1-5; DNA: TGTGCCAGCAGTTACAGGGGTTATCAGCCCCAGCATTTT; CDR3: CASSYRGYQPQHF
V: TRBV6-4; size: -; D: TRBD1; J: TRBJ1-5; DNA: TGTGCCAGCAAGATCCGGGACAGCGGACCCACGGAAGATAGCAATCAGCCCCAGCATTTT; CDR3: CASKIRDSGPTEDSNQPQHF
V: TRBV29-1; size: -; D: TRBD1; J: TRBJ1-2; DNA: TGCAGCGTTGACTCCACAGGGGCTTATGGCTACACCTTC; CDR3: CSVDSTGAYGYTF
V: TRBV7-2; size: -; D: TRBD1; J: TRBJ1-5; DNA: TGTGCCAGCAGCTTAGGAGGGGGCAACAATCAGCCCCAGCATTTT; CDR3: CASSLGGGNNQPQHF
V: TRBV7-2; size: -; D: TRBD2; J: TRBJ2-3; DNA: TGTGCCAGCAGCTTAGCGGGACTAGCGGGAGTCACGACAGATACGCAGTATTTT; CDR3: CASSLAGLAGVTTDTQYF
V: TRBV6-2/TRBV6-3; size: -; D: -; J: TRBJ2-2; DNA: TGTGCCAGCAGTTACCTAATTCCGGGACCCGGGGAATTCGGGGAGCTGTTTTTT; CDR3: CASSYLIPGPGEFGELFF
V: TRBV5-4; size: -; D: -; J: TRBJ2-5; DNA: TGTGCCAGCAGCTTGGCCACTGTGGAGACCCAGTACTTC; CDR3: CASSLATVETQYF
V: TRBV29-1; size: -; D: TRBD1; J: TRBJ1-1; DNA: TGCAGCGCCCGGGACAGGGAGAGATCTGAAGCTTTCTTT; CDR3: CSARDRERSEAFF
V: TRBV30; size: -; D: -; J: TRBJ2-6; DNA: TGTGCCTGGAGAGGCGGAGGGGGTACCGGGGCCAACGTCCTGACTTTC; CDR3: CAWRGGGGTGANVLTF
V: TRBV20-1; size: few; D: TRBD1; J: TRBJ1-5; DNA: TGCAGTGCTAGAGCCGGGACAGGAGGTCAGCCCCAGCATTTT; CDR3: CSARAGTGGQPQHF
V: TRBV18; size: -; D: -; J: TRBJ2-3; DNA: TGTGCCAGCTCTCCCATAAGACTACCGGGCACAGATACGCAGTATTTT; CDR3: CASSPIRLPGTDTQYF
V: TRBV20-1; size: few; D: -; J: TRBJ1-5; DNA: TGCAGTGCTAGTGACGGGAGGAACAATCAGCCCCAGCATTTT; CDR3: CSASDGRNNQPQHF
V: TRBV7-9; size: few; D: TRBD1; J: TRBJ1-2; DNA: TGTGCCAGCAGCTTCGTCCCGGGACAGGGACTGGGTGGCTACACCTTC; CDR3: CASSFVPGQGLGGYTF
V: TRBV11-2; size: -; D: -; J: TRBJ2-5; DNA: TGTGCCAGCAGCTCGTGGGGGGCCGGCCAAGAGACCCAGTACTTC; CDR3: CASSSWGAGQETQYF
V: TRBV25-1; size: few; D: -; J: TRBJ1-2; DNA: TGTGCCAGCAGTGAAGGTGTTAACTATGGCTACACCTTC; CDR3: CASSEGVNYGYTF
V: TRBV19; size: -; D: -; J: TRBJ2-7; DNA: TGTGCCACCCAAAGTCGGGGAGGAGGGTCCTACGAGCAGTACTTC; CDR3: CATQSRGGGSYEQYF
V: TRBV7-2; size: -; D: -; J: TRBJ1-6; DNA: TGTGCCAGCGGAGATTCTCCTAATTCACCCCTCCACTTT; CDR3: CASGDSPNSPLHF
V: TRBV19; size: -; D: -; J: TRBJ1-2; DNA: TGTGCCAGTAGTGAACAGACGTATGGCTACACCTTC; CDR3: CASSEQTYGYTF
V: TRBV2; size: -; D: -; J: TRBJ2-7; DNA: TGTGCCAGCAGAGACCAGCGGAGGTCTAGCTCCTACGAGCAGTACTTC; CDR3: CASRDQRRSSSYEQYF
V: TRBV11-3; size: -; D: TRBD2; J: TRBJ2-1; DNA: TGTGCCAGCAGCTTAGATCTAACGGGACTAGGCAATGAGCAGTTCTTC; CDR3: CASSLDLTGLGNEQFF
V: TRBV7-2; size: -; D: TRBD1; J: TRBJ1-6; DNA: TGTGCCAGCAGCTCGGGACAGGCTAATAATTCACCCCTCCACTTT; CDR3: CASSSGQANNSPLHF
V: TRBV9; size: -; D: TRBD1; J: TRBJ1-1; DNA: TGTGCCAGCAGCGTAGCTGCCAGGGGGCTCACTGAAGCTTTCTTT; CDR3: CASSVAARGLTEAFF
V: TRBV29-1; size: -; D: -; J: TRBJ2-7; DNA: TGCAGCGTCGATAGCCAGCATGGCCACGAGCAGTACTTC; CDR3: CSVDSQHGHEQYF
V: TRBV7-9; size: -; D: -; J: TRBJ1-1; DNA: TGTGCCAGCAGCTTAGGGAGGGGACAATCGATGAACACTGAAGCTTTCTTT; CDR3: CASSLGRGQSMNTEAFF
V: TRBV24-1; size: -; D: TRBD2; J: TRBJ2-5; DNA: TGTGCCACCAGTGAAGGTGCGGGGGGGAAAGAGACCCAGTACTTC; CDR3: CATSEGAGGKETQYF
V: TRBV7-3; size: -; D: -; J: TRBJ2-1; DNA: TGTGCCAGCAGCTCCTCAAACTACAATGAGCAGTTCTTC; CDR3: CASSSSNYNEQFF
V: TRBV6-1; size: -; D: -; J: TRBJ1-5; DNA: TGTGCCAGTATGTTAGACGGCTATAGCAATCAGCCCCAGCATTTT; CDR3: CASMLDGYSNQPQHF
V: TRBV6-1; size: -; D: -; J: TRBJ1-2; DNA: TGTGCCAGCAGTGATCTCCCCACTGGCAGGACTAACTATGGCTACACCTTC; CDR3: CASSDLPTGRTNYGYTF
V: TRBV12-3/TRBV12-4; size: -; D: TRBD1; J: TRBJ1-3; DNA: TGTGCCAGCAGTTTAGCGGGACAGGAGGGAAACACCATATATTTT; CDR3: CASSLAGQEGNTIYF
V: TRBV29-1; size: -; D: TRBD2; J: TRBJ2-5; DNA: TGCAGCGTTGAACTGGGGAGGGAAGAGACCCAGTACTTC; CDR3: CSVELGREETQYF
V: TRBV6-1; size: -; D: -; J: TRBJ2-3; DNA: TGTGCCAGCAGCGTGACAGACACTAGCACAGATACGCAGTATTTT; CDR3: CASSVTDTSTDTQYF
V: TRBV4-2; size: -; D: TRBD1; J: TRBJ1-4; DNA: TGTGCCAGCAGCCGCCGACTTAGATTTTCAGGGGGCCGAACTAATGAAAAACTGTTTTTT; CDR3: CASSRRLRFSGGRTNEKLFF
V: TRBV11-3; size: -; D: -; J: TRBJ1-1; DNA: TGTGCCAGCAGCCGCAGTGGGTTTTACACTGAAGCTTTCTTT; CDR3: CASSRSGFYTEAFF
V: TRBV4-1; size: -; D: TRBD1; J: TRBJ1-1; DNA: TGCGCCAGCAGCCAATCCTGGACAGGGAACACTGAAGCTTTCTTT; CDR3: CASSQSWTGNTEAFF
V: TRBV6-2/TRBV6-3; size: -; D: -; J: TRBJ1-2; DNA: TGTGCCAGCAGTTACCAGGGATCACGCTATGGCTACACCTTC; CDR3: CASSYQGSRYGYTF
V: TRBV7-2; size: few; D: TRBD1; J: TRBJ2-7; DNA: TGTGCCAGCAGCCCTCGGACAGGCTCCTACGAGCAGTACTTC; CDR3: CASSPRTGSYEQYF
V: TRBV20-1; size: -; D: TRBD2; J: TRBJ2-3; DNA: TGCAGTCTTATGCTAGCGGGAGTTACGCAGTATTTT; CDR3: CSLMLAGVTQYF
V: TRBV6-2/TRBV6-3; size: few; D: -; J: TRBJ1-5; DNA: TGTGCCAGCAGTTACTCGTGGACGGGCCGGGTCAGGAATCAGCCCCAGCATTTT; CDR3: CASSYSWTGRVRNQPQHF
V: TRBV12-5; size: -; D: -; J: TRBJ1-2; DNA: TGTGCTAGTGGTTTGGCCGGGACCCCGACGGGCTACACCTTC; CDR3: CASGLAGTPTGYTF
V: TRBV2; size: -; D: -; J: TRBJ2-2; DNA: TGTGCCAGCATGGCAGGGGTCATAGACACCGGGGAGCTGTTTTTT; CDR3: CASMAGVIDTGELFF
V: TRBV29-1; size: -; D: TRBD1; J: TRBJ1-1; DNA: TGCAGCGTTCGGGACAGGGGAACGAACACTGAAGCTTTCTTT; CDR3: CSVRDRGTNTEAFF
V: TRBV27; size: -; D: TRBD2; J: TRBJ2-7; DNA: TGTGCCAGCAGTCTCGCACTAGCGGGAGTCAACGAGCAGTACTTC; CDR3: CASSLALAGVNEQYF
V: TRBV20-1; size: -; D: -; J: TRBJ2-5; DNA: TGCAGTGCTAGAGATGTAGGGTTGGGAGAGACCCAGTACTTC; CDR3: CSARDVGLGETQYF
V: TRBV20-1; size: -; D: -; J: TRBJ1-2; DNA: TGCAGTGCTAGAGATGAAGGATATGGCTACACCTTC; CDR3: CSARDEGYGYTF
V: TRBV20-1; size: -; D: -; J: TRBJ2-1; DNA: TGCAGTGCAGAGGGGACCTACAATGAGCAGTTCTTC; CDR3: CSAEGTYNEQFF
V: TRBV6-1; size: -; D: -; J: TRBJ1-1; DNA: TGTGCCAGCAGGAGTGGGGCGAACACTGAAGCTTTCTTT; CDR3: CASRSGANTEAFF
V: TRBV3-1; size: -; D: TRBD1; J: TRBJ2-5; DNA: TGTGCCAGCAGCCAAGCTGGGACAGGGAAACAAGAGACCCAGTACTTC; CDR3: CASSQAGTGKQETQYF
V: TRBV7-3; size: -; D: TRBD2; J: TRBJ2-5; DNA: TGTGCCAGCAGCTTCTTTGGGACTAACGAAGAGACCCAGTACTTC; CDR3: CASSFFGTNEETQYF
V: TRBV5-6; size: -; D: -; J: TRBJ2-5; DNA: TGTGCCAGCAGCTTCGGGGATTTGACCCAGTACTTC; CDR3: CASSFGDLTQYF